This TCR beta chain was observed in a study of T cells after yellow fever vaccination. V lost 5 bases, J lost 4 bases, and 12 bases lay in between. From germline, CDR1 is SGHTA and CDR2 FQGNSA. CDR3 length: 13 residues. The authors made TCR cDNA by 5'RACE template switching, adding a universal primer site and UMIs. TCRdb itself ran the 5' RACE reads through MiXCR, one entry per CDR3 protein. The sample has about 630,000 distinct CDR3 sequences, approximately 13% seen once. This clonotype was counted ten times or more. The sample consisted of PBMCs, taken on the day of the yellow fever booster vaccination. This TCR was sampled from a man aged 25-45 years who received the YFV17D yellow fever vaccine. V usage is TRBV7-2 and J usage is TRBJ2-7; no definite D call. The CDR3 is CASSPRKAYEQYF. For the CDR3, the DNA is TGTGCCAGCAGCCCCCGGAAGGCGTACGAGCAGTACTTC.